Presented here are 9 T cell receptor beta chains from one specimen sequenced in a study of blood T cell repertoires in COVID-19. Sequenced by immunoSEQ multiplex PCR; TCRdb stores in-frame clones only, minus some. The data contain 55,000 to 90,000 clones, 81% of them singletons. Sequenced: peripheral blood. The receptors here all came from an older woman with acute or convalescent COVID-19.

This clone was counted once. The rearrangement links TRBV18 to TRBJ1-1; D unresolved. Trimming removed 0 bases at V and 1 base at J, with 6 bases between. This CDR3 has 14 residues. Germline V gene sequence: CDR1 KGHSH, CDR2 LQKENI. CDR3 DNA: TGTGCCAGCTCACCACCCGTGTCGAACACTGAAGCTTTCTTT. It translates to CASSPPVSNTEAFF.

V gene TRBV27 combines with J gene TRBJ2-2; D uncertain. V was trimmed by 3 bases and J by 4 bases, leaving 3 bases between them. Germline V gives CDR1 MNHEY, CDR2 SMNVEV (reference sequence). This CDR3 is 12 amino acids long. CDR3 coding DNA: TGTGCCAGCAGTTTCTTCACCGGGGAGCTGTTTTTT. Encoded protein: CASSFFTGELFF.

J is TRBJ2-1 and V is TRBV11-2, with 11 bases aligning to TRBD2. Trimming at V came to 4 bases and at J to 8 bases, leaving 10 bases not matched to a gene. The CDR3 loop spans 16 amino acids. Looked up from germline, CDR1 is SGHAT and CDR2 is FQNNGV. The CDR3 DNA is TGTGCCAGCAGCTCGTTAACTAGCGGGAGTATATATGAGCAGTTCTTC. As protein: CASSSLTSGSIYEQFF. The whole variable domain, filled in from reference TRBV11-2 and TRBJ2-1, reads EAGVAQSPRYKIIEKRQSVAFWCNPISGHATLYWYQQILGQGPKLLIQFQNNGVVDDSQLPKDRFSAERLKGVDSTLKIQPAKLEDSAVYLCASSSLTSGSIYEQFFGPGTRLTVL.

This clone came up once. The rearrangement joins TRBV6-2 or TRBV6-3 to TRBJ1-4, with TRBD1 as a possible D gene (5 bases). Germline V gene data show CDR1 as MNHEY and CDR2 as SVGEGT. This CDR3 has 14 amino acids. Trimming stripped 6 bases from V and 4 bases from J, with 12 bases between. The CDR3 sequence: CASSTGAFNEKLFF. In DNA, the CDR3 is TGTGCCAGCAGCACAGGCGCTTTTAATGAAAAACTGTTTTTT.

The CDR3 bases are TGTGCCAGCAGCTTGAGGAAATACGACAGCTACCCCTATGGCTACACCTTC. Translated: CASSLRKYDSYPYGYTF. V is TRBV5-6 and J is TRBJ1-2; D might be TRBD1 (5 bases). The CDR3 is made up of 17 amino acids. Germline V gene lookup returns CDR1 SGHDT and CDR2 YYEEEE. Trimming shortened V by 1 base and J by 4 bases, and 20 bases separated the two germline ends.

This clone was counted a few times. The chain recombines TRBV6-1 with TRBJ2-3, with TRBD2 identical over 7 bases. The germline CDR1 and CDR2 sequences are MNHNS and SASEGT. The CDR3 runs to 15 residues. The ends lost 3 bases at V and 6 bases at J; junction bases unmatched: 9. CDR3 sequence: CASSDVRRGYDTQYF. CDR3 nucleotides: TGTGCCAGCAGTGATGTCCGGCGGGGGTACGATACGCAGTATTTT.

In its sample, this clone was seen a few times. The chain uses TRBV5-1 and TRBJ1-1; TRBD1 matches 8 bases. The CDR3 is 16 amino acids. In germline, CDR1 is SGHRS, CDR2 YFSETQ. After removal of 0 bases from V and 7 bases from J, the junction contained 11 bases not matched to a gene. The CDR3 region has the DNA TGCGCCAGCAGCTTGGCCGGTCGGACAGGGATGATTGAAGCTTTCTTT. Amino acids: CASSLAGRTGMIEAFF.

This sequence joins TRBV4-3 and TRBJ2-1, with D possibly being TRBD1 (6 bases). V was clipped by 2 bases and J by 4 bases, with 9 bases between them. CDR3 length: 14 residues. Germline CDR1 is LGHNA and CDR2 is YSLEER. The CDR3 DNA sequence: TGCGCCAGCAGCCAAACGACAGGTTACAATGAGCAGTTCTTC. This gives the protein CASSQTTGYNEQFF.

The genes are TRBV18 and TRBJ2-2; 11 nucleotides agree with TRBD2. Germline assignment: CDR1 KGHSH and CDR2 LQKENI. This CDR3 spans 18 amino acids. Trimming at V came to 0 bases and at J to 2 bases, leaving 5 bases not matched to a gene. The CDR3 is CASSPPNLAGGNTGELFF. Here the CDR3 DNA reads TGTGCCAGCTCACCACCGAACCTAGCGGGGGGAAACACCGGGGAGCTGTTTTTT.